These 18 T cell receptor beta chains share one sample of origin, sequenced in a study of T cells after posttransplantation cyclophosphamide. The method was immunoSEQ multiplex PCR; TCRdb's version includes in-frame clones alone and lacks a portion of them. The data show tens of thousands of clones, none appearing only once, with about 2% held by the ten largest. The sequenced material came from PBMCs. Every receptor here comes from a middle-aged man in good health, CMV-negative, and a related stem cell transplant donor.

V usage is TRBV27 and J usage is TRBJ2-1; 7 bases are a match to TRBD2. The CDR3 extends over 16 amino acids. The V gene end was trimmed by 6 bases and the J gene end by 0 bases; junction bases not matched to a gene: 8. In germline, CDR1 is MNHEY, CDR2 SMNVEV (reference sequence). The CDR3 protein is CASSLSLAVSYNEQFF. The CDR3 DNA reads as TGTGCCAGCAGCCTCTCTCTAGCGGTCTCCTACAATGAGCAGTTCTTC.

There are many counts of this clone. The chain links TRBV5-1 to TRBJ2-3, with 8 bases matching TRBD1. This CDR3 is 15 amino acids long. Trimming at V came to 1 base and at J to 6 bases, leaving 7 bases not matched to a gene. Germline assignment: CDR1 SGHRS and CDR2 YFSETQ. The CDR3 sequence: CASSLSGQGEDTQYF. As DNA, the CDR3 is TGCGCCAGCAGCTTGAGCGGACAGGGTGAGGATACGCAGTATTTT.

This clone was detected many times. The genes are TRBV6-6 and TRBJ2-2; 9 bases align to TRBD1. The germline V gene has CDR1 MNHNY and CDR2 SVGAGI (reference sequence). The CDR3 has 13 residues. With 6 bases clipped from V and 5 bases from J, the junction kept 1 base outside the gene matches. The DNA of the CDR3 is TGTGCCAGCAGCGACAGGGGGACCGGGGAGCTGTTTTTT. Amino acids: CASSDRGTGELFF.

This clone appeared many times. Here the CDR3 DNA reads TGCGCCAGCAGTCCGGGACTCGTAATGGGCGGGGATACGCAGTATTTT. Its translation is CASSPGLVMGGDTQYF. J is TRBJ2-3 and V is TRBV5-1; TRBD2 might be the D (6 bases). V was shortened by 5 bases and J by 6 bases, with 22 bases between the two germline ends. Germline CDR1 reads SGHRS; CDR2 reads YFSETQ. This CDR3 comprises 16 residues.

This clone was counted many times. This chain uses TRBV5-1 with TRBJ1-1; D is uncertain. The CDR3 is 14 amino acids. V was clipped by 4 bases and J by 4 bases, with 14 bases between them. CDR1 SGHRS and CDR2 YFSETQ come from the germline V gene. CDR3 nucleotides: TGCGCCAGCAGCGGAGGCCTTATTCTCACTGAAGCTTTCTTT. Translating gives CASSGGLILTEAFF.

Many counts were recorded for this clone. The chain is built from TRBV15 and TRBJ2-7; the D is unclear. The V end lost 2 bases, the J end lost 7 bases, and 12 bases lay between the germline ends. The germline V gene has CDR1 LNHNV and CDR2 YYDKDF (reference sequence). The CDR3 runs to 13 residues. The CDR3 sequence: CATSRPQKEEQYF. CDR3 nucleotides: TGTGCCACCAGCAGACCCCAAAAGGAGGAGCAGTACTTC. Full variable domain (remainder filled in from reference TRBV15 and TRBJ2-7): DAMVIQNPRYQVTQFGKPVTLSCSQTLNHNVMYWYQQKSSQAPKLLFHYYDKDFNNEADTPDNFQSRRPNTSFCFLDIRSPGLGDTAMYLCATSRPQKEEQYFGPGTRLTVT.

This clone was counted at least ten times. The chain joins TRBV13 to TRBJ2-3; 9 nucleotides align to TRBD2. Trimming at V came to 1 base and at J to 1 base, leaving 15 bases not matched to a gene. CDR1 PRHDT and CDR2 FYEKMQ come from the germline V gene (reference sequence). The CDR3 is 20 residues long. This CDR3 reads CASSLEAASGGTIRTDTQYF. CDR3 nucleotides: TGTGCCAGCAGCTTAGAGGCCGCGAGCGGGGGGACCATTCGCACAGATACGCAGTATTTT.

Details on this clone: A junction boundary mismatches the germline segment, possibly from a read error. The chain uses TRBV7-6 and TRBJ2-5; D is undetermined. The CDR3 contains 13 residues. Germline CDR1 SGHVS, CDR2 FNYEAQ. The CDR3 spells CASGLGPQETQYF. CDR3 in DNA: TGTGCCAGCGGCTTAGGGCCTCAAGAGACCCAGTACTTC.

This clone came up many times. The rearrangement links TRBV30 to TRBJ2-1, with no clear D. The CDR3 totals 16 residues. V lost 0 bases to trimming and J lost 3 bases, with 15 bases between them. Germline V lookup: CDR1 GTSNPN, CDR2 SVGIG (reference sequence). The DNA for the CDR3 is TGTGCCTGGAGTGTACGAGCAATTGCGAACTACAATGAGCAGTTCTTC. This gives the protein CAWSVRAIANYNEQFF.

This clone appeared many times. This CDR3 is CASSQESWGITEAFF. For the CDR3, the DNA is TGCGCCAGCAGCCAAGAATCGTGGGGCATAACTGAAGCTTTCTTT. The chain carries TRBV4-1 and TRBJ1-1, with D possibly TRBD1 on 5 matching bases. The CDR3 covers 15 residues. CDR1 and CDR2 from the germline V gene are MGHRA and YSYEKL. V was clipped by 0 bases and J by 5 bases, with 13 bases between them.

This clone has at least ten counts. The chain has TRBV15 and TRBJ2-1; 7 nucleotides agree with TRBD2. The CDR3 consists of 16 residues. The germline gives CDR1 LNHNV, CDR2 YYDKDF (reference sequence). V trimming: 1 base; J trimming: 4 bases; junction bases outside the gene matches: 7. The CDR3 sequence is CATSRAGSGTYNEQFF. CDR3 in DNA: TGTGCCACCAGCAGAGCTGGCAGCGGGACTTACAATGAGCAGTTCTTC.

This clone was counted ten times or more. The chain is built from TRBV27 and TRBJ2-2, with a tentative D call TRBD1 (6 bases). Germline V gene data show CDR1 as MNHEY and CDR2 as SMNVEV (reference sequence). The V end was cut by 2 bases, the J end by 3 bases, with 13 bases between. The length of the CDR3 is 16 residues. CDR3 DNA sequence: TGTGCCAGCAGTTTAATCGGGCAGGGGCACACCGGGGAGCTGTTTTTT. The encoded protein is CASSLIGQGHTGELFF.

This clone was detected many times. The CDR3 region has the DNA TGCGCCAGCAGTCCCGTTCTAGCGGGCGGAGGCGATACGCAGTATTTT. Protein sequence: CASSPVLAGGGDTQYF. This chain uses TRBV5-1 with TRBJ2-3; 8 bases fit TRBD2. V lost 5 bases, J lost 6 bases, and 14 bases stayed unmatched. This CDR3 has 16 residues. CDR1 SGHRS and CDR2 YFSETQ come from the germline V gene.

The sample holds many counts of this clone. The CDR3 bases are TGTGCCAGCAGCGTTGGCGGGGGAGTGGAGACCCAGTACTTC. Protein sequence: CASSVGGGVETQYF. The rearrangement uses TRBV9 and TRBJ2-5, with 7 bases that match TRBD2. V shed 2 bases, J shed 5 bases, and the junction held 6 bases outside the gene matches. Germline V gives CDR1 SGDLS, CDR2 YYNGEE. The CDR3 is 14 amino acids.

This clone was counted ten times or more. J is TRBJ2-1 and V is TRBV10-3; 9 positions match TRBD1. CDR1 is ENHRY, CDR2 SYGVKD, per germline. Germline trimming cut 4 bases from V and 0 bases from J; bases unmatched to any gene: 7. The CDR3 runs to 17 residues. The CDR3 DNA follows: TGTGCCATCAGTGGGGGACAGGGAAACAGCTCCTACAATGAGCAGTTCTTC. Residues: CAISGGQGNSSYNEQFF.

This clone has ten or more counts. V is TRBV10-3 and J is TRBJ2-3, with a possible D match to TRBD2 (5 bases). The CDR3 runs 18 residues. Trimming took 0 bases from V and 0 from J, leaving 16 bases between them. Per germline, CDR1 ENHRY and CDR2 SYGVKD. Here the CDR3 reads CAISESTGIGASTDTQYF. DNA of the CDR3: TGTGCCATCAGTGAGTCGACGGGAATAGGTGCTAGCACAGATACGCAGTATTTT.

This clone was seen a handful of times. The chain is built from TRBV5-4 and TRBJ1-2, with 8 positions matching TRBD1. The junction had 5 bases not matched to a gene; V was cut back by 4 bases and J by 3 bases. The CDR3 is made up of 14 amino acids. CDR1 is SGHNT and CDR2 is YYREEE in the germline V gene (reference sequence). CDR3 nucleotide sequence: TGTGCCAGCAGCCCAGGGGGCGGTTACTATGGCTACACCTTC. Translation gives CASSPGGGYYGYTF.

This clone was detected many times. The chain employs TRBV5-6 and TRBJ2-3; 8 bases are a match to TRBD1. The junction had 11 bases not matched to a gene; V was cut back by 1 base and J by 1 base. The CDR3 has 18 residues. CDR1 and CDR2 (germline): SGHDT, YYEEEE. The CDR3 DNA follows: TGTGCCAGCAGCTTGAGGACAGGGATCGGCTGGCGCACAGATACGCAGTATTTT. This translates into CASSLRTGIGWRTDTQYF.